This TCR beta chain derives from a study of glioma-infiltrating T cells after dendritic cell vaccination. With 6 bases clipped from V and 3 bases from J, the junction kept 5 bases outside the gene matches. Germline-derived CDR1 and CDR2 are SGHTA and FQGTGA. The CDR3 totals 15 residues. The sample's time point: after dendritic cell vaccination, including at tumor progression/relapse. Some clones are missing from TCRdb's copy, which holds only in-frame ones; the method was immunoSEQ multiplex PCR. Here the sample spans approximately 91,000 clones, around four fifths being singletons. The input for sequencing was blood, taken after dendritic cell vaccination. This chain connects TRBV7-3 to TRBJ2-1; 10 bases align to TRBD1. The receptor was derived from a human donor with glioblastoma. The CDR3 is CASSLGQGNYNEQFF. The CDR3 bases are TGTGCCAGCAGTTTGGGACAGGGGAACTACAATGAGCAGTTCTTC.